A selection of T cell receptor beta chains follows, all from one sample in a study of CD8 T cells in ankylosing spondylitis. TCRdb reprocessed the 5' RACE reads via MiXCR and lists one record per CDR3 protein. Of over 400,000 distinct CDR3 sequences detected, approximately 26% appear once; the ten largest clones hold about 0.92%. Source material: blood, either unsorted or a sorted T cell fraction (not recorded which). Receptors were obtained from a male donor with ankylosing spondylitis. CDR3s include the opening cysteine and the closing phenylalanine or tryptophan. The order of the fields is V gene, clone size, J gene, D gene, CDR3 DNA, CDR3 protein. D genes are given only for firm matches. Clone size, where shown, is once, few, many, or a class for clones that have expanded.

v_gene: TRBV7-2; abundance: few; j_gene: TRBJ2-1; d_gene: .; CDR3nt: TGTGCCAGCAGCCCTAGTCGGGGGACCCTTTACAATGAGCAGTTCTTC; CDR3aa: CASSPSRGTLYNEQFF
v_gene: TRBV3-1; abundance: few; j_gene: TRBJ2-7; d_gene: .; CDR3nt: TGTGCCAGCAGCCAAGGCGCCCTTAGCTCCTACGAGCAGTACTTC; CDR3aa: CASSQGALSSYEQYF
v_gene: TRBV12-3/TRBV12-4; abundance: .; j_gene: TRBJ2-1; d_gene: .; CDR3nt: TGTGCCAGCAGTGCTCGGGGCGCCGCCCAGTTCTTC; CDR3aa: CASSARGAAQFF
v_gene: TRBV21-1; abundance: once; j_gene: TRBJ2-3; d_gene: .; CDR3nt: TGTGCCAGCAGCAAAGGCCGGACAGCCAACACAGATACGCAGTATTTT; CDR3aa: CASSKGRTANTDTQYF
v_gene: TRBV12-3/TRBV12-4; abundance: .; j_gene: TRBJ2-3; d_gene: .; CDR3nt: TGTGCCAGCAGTCCTAGAGGGGGGGGGAATACGCAGTATTTT; CDR3aa: CASSPRGGGNTQYF
v_gene: TRBV11-1; abundance: .; j_gene: TRBJ2-2; d_gene: .; CDR3nt: TGTGCCAGCAGTTTAAGACAGACGGGGCTATCGAACACCGGGGAGCTGTTTTTT; CDR3aa: CASSLRQTGLSNTGELFF
v_gene: TRBV9; abundance: few; j_gene: TRBJ2-1; d_gene: TRBD2; CDR3nt: TGTGCCAGCAGCCGCCCGGGAGCGGGAGATCACAATGAGCAGTTCTTC; CDR3aa: CASSRPGAGDHNEQFF
v_gene: TRBV24-1; abundance: .; j_gene: TRBJ2-3; d_gene: .; CDR3nt: TGTGCCACCAGTGAGGGGACTCGGGATACGCAGTATTTT; CDR3aa: CATSEGTRDTQYF
v_gene: TRBV6-6; abundance: many; j_gene: TRBJ2-1; d_gene: .; CDR3nt: TGTGCCAGCAGATACAGGGACAATGAGCAGTTCTTC; CDR3aa: CASRYRDNEQFF
v_gene: TRBV7-2; abundance: .; j_gene: TRBJ2-3; d_gene: TRBD2; CDR3nt: TGTGCCAGCAGCTTAGAGGGACTACCAGATACGCAGTATTTT; CDR3aa: CASSLEGLPDTQYF
v_gene: TRBV7-2; abundance: .; j_gene: TRBJ1-5; d_gene: .; CDR3nt: TGTGCCAGCAGCTTAGTGGGCGGTAGCAATCAGCCCCAGCATTTT; CDR3aa: CASSLVGGSNQPQHF